This entry describes one TCR beta chain. What it recognizes is unknown. Trimming took 1 base from V and 5 from J, leaving 14 bases between them. The CDR3 is 15 amino acids. Germline V gives CDR1 SGHTA, CDR2 FQGTGA. These data originate in a study of T cell clonotyping in hematopoietic cell transplantation. Time point in this sample: recipient sample about 28 days before transplant, after cytoreduction. General observations from the study: Cells were unsorted, so CD4 and CD8 contributions were not separated. After transplant, recipient diversity fell while pathologically expanded clonotypes grew through day 180. Few recipient clonotypes overlapped donors; over 95% were de novo at given depth.

This table comes from immunoSEQ multiplex PCR, and its TCRdb copy is limited to in-frame clones, with some not included. This sample yields about 41,000 clones, of which 85% are seen a single time; roughly 2.8% belongs to the top ten. This specimen was peripheral blood mononuclear cells, taken before stem cell transplant. This sequence joins TRBV7-3 and TRBJ1-2, with a possible D match to TRBD1 (6 bases). This TCR was sampled from a man aged 55 to 69 with acute myeloid leukemia. Some clones in this sample may be carry-over from other donors' samples. The CDR3 region is CASSLSPDSRYGYTF. As DNA, the CDR3 is TGTGCCAGCAGCTTAAGCCCGGACAGCAGATATGGCTACACCTTC.